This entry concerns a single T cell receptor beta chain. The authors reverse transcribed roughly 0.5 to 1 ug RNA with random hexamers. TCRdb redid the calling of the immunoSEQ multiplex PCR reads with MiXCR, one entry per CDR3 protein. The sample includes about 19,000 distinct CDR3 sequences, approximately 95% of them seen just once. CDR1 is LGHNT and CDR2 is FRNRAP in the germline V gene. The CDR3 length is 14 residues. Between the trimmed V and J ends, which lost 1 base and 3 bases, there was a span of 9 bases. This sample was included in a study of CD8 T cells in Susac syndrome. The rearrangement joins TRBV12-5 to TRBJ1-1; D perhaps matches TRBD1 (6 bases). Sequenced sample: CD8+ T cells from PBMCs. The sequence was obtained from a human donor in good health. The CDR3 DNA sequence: TGTGCTAGTGGTTTGGCAGGGGCCTACACTGAAGCTTTCTTT. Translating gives CASGLAGAYTEAFF.